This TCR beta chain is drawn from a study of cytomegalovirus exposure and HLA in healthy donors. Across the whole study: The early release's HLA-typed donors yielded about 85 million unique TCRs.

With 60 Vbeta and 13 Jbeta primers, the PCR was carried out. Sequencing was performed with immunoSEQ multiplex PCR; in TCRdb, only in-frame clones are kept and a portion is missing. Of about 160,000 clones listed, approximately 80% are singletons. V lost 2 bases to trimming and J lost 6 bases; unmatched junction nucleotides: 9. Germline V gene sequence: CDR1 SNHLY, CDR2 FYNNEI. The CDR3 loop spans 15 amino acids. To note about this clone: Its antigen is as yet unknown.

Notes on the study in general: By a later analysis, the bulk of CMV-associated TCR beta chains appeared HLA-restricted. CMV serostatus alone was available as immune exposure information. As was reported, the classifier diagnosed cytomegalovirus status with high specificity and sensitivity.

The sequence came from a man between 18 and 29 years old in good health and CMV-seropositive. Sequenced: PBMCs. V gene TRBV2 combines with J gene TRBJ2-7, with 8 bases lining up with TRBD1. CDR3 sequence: CASSEMRTGSSEQYF. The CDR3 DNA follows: TGTGCCAGCAGTGAAATGAGGACAGGGAGTTCCGAGCAGTACTTC.